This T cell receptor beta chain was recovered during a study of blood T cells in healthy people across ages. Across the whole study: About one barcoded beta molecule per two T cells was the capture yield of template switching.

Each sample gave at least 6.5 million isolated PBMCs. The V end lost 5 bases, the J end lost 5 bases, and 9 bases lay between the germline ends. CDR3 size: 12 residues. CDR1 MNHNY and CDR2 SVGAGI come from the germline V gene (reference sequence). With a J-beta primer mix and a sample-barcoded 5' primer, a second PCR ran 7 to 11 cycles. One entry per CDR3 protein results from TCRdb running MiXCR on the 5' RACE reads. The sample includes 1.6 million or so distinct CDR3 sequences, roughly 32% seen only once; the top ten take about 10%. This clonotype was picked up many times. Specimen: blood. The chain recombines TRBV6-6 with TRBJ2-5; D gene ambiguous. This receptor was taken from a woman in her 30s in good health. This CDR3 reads CASSRKGETQYF. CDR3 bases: TGTGCCAGCAGTCGGAAGGGCGAGACCCAGTACTTC.